Listed below are T cell receptor beta chains from one sample, sequenced in a study of blood T cell repertoires in COVID-19. This table comes from immunoSEQ multiplex PCR, and its TCRdb copy is limited to in-frame clones, with some not included. The sample holds tens of thousands of clones, 70% to 90% seen once. Specimen: peripheral blood. The receptors shown here come from a man in his fifties or sixties with acute or convalescent COVID-19. The conserved cysteine and the conserved F or W are not part of the CDR3 here. Size is stated for part of the rows, as once, few or many counts, or as a class when the clone is expanded.

>TRBV2|once
ASNPNRRDTDTQY
>TRBV3-1/TRBV3-2|.
ASSPLKGQPNVDGYT
>TRBV5-1|.
ASSLGLSEAF
>TRBV5-5|.
ASSLGVATGINSYEQY
>TRBV19|.
ASSSPGNTGELF
>TRBV6-6|.
ASTRQRMNTEAF
>TRBV24-1|.
ATSGGNQPQH
>TRBV2|once
ASSEAREVNGYT
>TRBV6-1|.
ASSEARRRLNQPQH
>TRBV7-2|.
ASSLSSGGTSTDTQY
>TRBV10-3|.
AISPGYSAAF
>TRBV6-6|.
ASSYHLGRNTGELF
>TRBV5-8|.
ASSGGIVGNQPQH
>TRBV5-6|.
ASSFSRGHEQY
>TRBV5-1|.
ASSSDTAGMNTEAF
>TRBV4-1|.
ASSQVLGATPNQPQH
>TRBV18|.
ASSPVRSGTGSFNQPQH
>TRBV30|.
AWSGGQGDEQY
>TRBV12-3/TRBV12-4|.
ASSSRGSTEAF
>TRBV29-1|.
SAGTGDEQY
>TRBV7-9|.
ASSFGVLRGGEKLF
>TRBV3-1/TRBV3-2|.
ASSLLAGNTGELF
>TRBV7-2|.
ASSLVERGGTDTQY
>TRBV6-1|.
ASSDRGVGEKLF
>TRBV27|.
ASSRQGVNTEAF
>TRBV2|.
ASSDTRGNTIY
>TRBV5-4|.
ASSSREETQY